The clone carrying this T cell receptor (beta chain) was recorded at least ten times. Its antigen is as yet unknown. This sample stems from a study of CD8 T cells in ankylosing spondylitis. One entry per CDR3 protein, called by TCRdb with MiXCR from the 5' RACE reads. This table holds around 150,000 distinct CDR3 sequences, approximately 10% found once. Trimming took 6 bases from V and 2 from J, leaving 11 bases between them. Germline CDR1 and CDR2: DFQATT and SNEGSKA (reference sequence). The CDR3 totals 12 residues. General study points: Within ankylosing spondylitis blood, a TCR beta motif made up of seven to nine highly homologous variants appeared to be characteristic. Previously reported in reactive arthritis synovial fluid and blood were some of the motif variants. Disease-associated clonotypes exhibited CD8+ identity and were relatively infrequent in peripheral blood. Significant enrichment of disease-linked clones was reportedly seen in matched ankylosing spondylitis synovial fluid.

The sequence was collected from a female donor with ankylosing spondylitis or in good health (not recorded which). The chain recombines TRBV20-1 with TRBJ2-7; TRBD1 might be the D (5 bases). Input material: blood, either unsorted or a sorted T cell fraction (not recorded which). The CDR3, as DNA: TGCAGTGCCAACGACAGAACCTACGAGCAGTACTTC. Translated: CSANDRTYEQYF.